Listed here are 17 T cell receptor beta chains from one sample, sequenced in a study of cytomegalovirus exposure and HLA in healthy donors. This PCR relied on a set of 60 Vbeta primers and 13 Jbeta primers. Clones were read by immunoSEQ multiplex PCR, and TCRdb kept only the in-frame ones, dropping some. The sample includes about 82,000 clones, 70% to 85% of them seen just once. The specimen sequenced was PBMCs. The receptors come from a human donor in good health.

The chain uses TRBV15 and TRBJ2-7; D is uncertain. Germline loops: CDR1 LNHNV, CDR2 YYDKDF (reference sequence). CDR3 length: 14 residues. V lost 0 bases and J 0 bases, leaving 6 bases between the germline ends. The CDR3 is CATSRDSSSYEQYF. CDR3 DNA: TGTGCCACCAGCAGAGATTCTAGCTCCTACGAGCAGTACTTC.

V gene TRBV6-6 combines with J gene TRBJ1-5; 10 positions match TRBD1. The CDR3 totals 14 residues. Germline lookup yields CDR1 MNHNY and CDR2 SVGAGI (reference sequence). The V segment lost 4 bases and the J segment 7 bases; nucleotides outside the gene matches: 4. The CDR3 DNA is TGTGCCAGCAGTTCGACAGGGGGCACACAGCCCCAGCATTTT. Protein product: CASSSTGGTQPQHF.

The V and J genes are TRBV2 and TRBJ1-5; no firm D call. Germline CDR1 and CDR2: SNHLY and FYNNEI. CDR3 length: 15 residues. Trimming cost V 1 base and J 3 bases, with 10 bases left between them. The CDR3 DNA sequence: TGTGCCAGCAGTGAAGGTCCGGGGTACAATCAGCCCCAGCATTTT. Protein sequence: CASSEGPGYNQPQHF.

The V call is TRBV7-9, the J call TRBJ2-1; D is ambiguous. Per the germline V gene, CDR1 is SEHNR and CDR2 is FQNEAQ (reference sequence). V was trimmed by 4 bases and J by 12 bases, leaving 19 bases between them. The CDR3 sequence is 14 residues long. The CDR3 sequence is CASSSPLERGGQFF. The CDR3 nucleotides read TGTGCCAGCAGCTCACCTCTTGAGCGAGGTGGGCAGTTCTTC.

The rearrangement joins TRBV6-1 to TRBJ1-1; D uncertain. Trimming took 0 bases from V and 1 from J, leaving 6 bases between them. The germline V gene has CDR1 MNHNS and CDR2 SASEGT. CDR3 length equals 14 residues. The CDR3 sequence is CASSEARGNTEAFF. The CDR3 bases are TGTGCCAGCAGTGAAGCCCGCGGGAACACTGAAGCTTTCTTT.

The genes are TRBV19 and TRBJ1-5; D call uncertain. Trimming removed 1 base at V and 7 bases at J, with 14 bases between. This CDR3 is built from 15 residues. Germline V lookup: CDR1 LNHDA, CDR2 SQIVND (reference sequence). CDR3 sequence (DNA): TGTGCCAGTAGTATAGCCAGGATCGTATTACAGCCCCAGCATTTT. Protein product: CASSIARIVLQPQHF.

The V and J genes are TRBV6-6 and TRBJ1-3; the D gene is possibly TRBD1 (6 bases). V lost 4 bases and J lost 0, with 10 bases in between. Germline V gene lookup returns CDR1 MNHNY and CDR2 SVGAGI (reference sequence). This CDR3 region has 15 residues. In DNA, the CDR3 is TGTGCCAGCAGTTTCGACAGGACCTCTGGAAACACCATATATTTT. Translating gives CASSFDRTSGNTIYF.

The chain carries TRBV5-6 and TRBJ1-5, with D unclear. This CDR3 has 14 residues. Per the germline V gene, CDR1 is SGHDT and CDR2 is YYEEEE. V was cut by 4 bases and J by 0 bases, with 8 bases left in between. The CDR3 spells CASSDGLSNQPQHF. The CDR3 bases are TGTGCCAGCAGCGACGGACTTAGCAATCAGCCCCAGCATTTT.

The V call is TRBV9, the J call TRBJ1-6; maybe TRBD1 (5 bases). Germline loops: CDR1 SGDLS, CDR2 YYNGEE. The length of the CDR3 is 17 residues. Trimming pared 3 bases from V and 10 bases from J, leaving 23 bases between. The CDR3 sequence is CASSAEPRDGEDSPLHF. In DNA form, the CDR3 reads TGTGCCAGCAGCGCCGAACCAAGGGACGGGGAGGACTCACCCCTCCACTTT.

The rearrangement joins TRBV5-1 to TRBJ2-5; tentative D call: TRBD2 (5 bases). The germline gives CDR1 SGHRS, CDR2 YFSETQ. Deletions cut 5 bases from V and 4 bases from J, with 6 bases between. This CDR3 comprises 11 residues. CDR3 in amino acids: CASRAGETQYF. The DNA for the CDR3 is TGCGCCAGCAGGGCGGGAGAGACCCAGTACTTC.

V usage is TRBV9 and J usage is TRBJ2-5; 7 bases align to TRBD1. The V gene's germline CDR1 is SGDLS and CDR2 YYNGEE. The CDR3 runs to 16 residues. V was clipped by 3 bases and J by 5 bases; unmatched bases: 13. CDR3 sequence: CASSARQGAMGETQYF. The CDR3, as DNA: TGTGCCAGCAGCGCCCGACAGGGAGCTATGGGGGAGACCCAGTACTTC.

V is TRBV7-9 and J is TRBJ2-7; 7 nucleotides match TRBD2. The germline CDR1 and CDR2 sequences are SEHNR and FQNEAQ (reference sequence). V shed 2 bases, J shed 5 bases, and the junction held 15 bases outside the gene matches. The CDR3 totals 17 residues. Written as DNA, the CDR3 is TGTGCCAGCAGCTTACGCGGCGGGGCGGGGGTGTCCGACGAGCAGTACTTC. Protein: CASSLRGGAGVSDEQYF.

The rearrangement joins TRBV30 to TRBJ1-4; maybe TRBD1 (6 bases). CDR1 is GTSNPN, CDR2 SVGIG, per germline (reference sequence). Trimming shortened V by 0 bases and J by 6 bases, and 17 bases separated the two germline ends. The CDR3 is 16 amino acids. The CDR3 protein is CAWSVRGAILDEKLFF. The CDR3 DNA sequence: TGTGCCTGGAGTGTACGGGGGGCGATTCTGGATGAAAAACTGTTTTTT.

This chain connects TRBV15 to TRBJ2-1; 13 positions match TRBD2. Losses at the gene ends were 5 bases for V and 0 bases for J; bases not matched to a gene: 7. The CDR3 sequence is 18 residues long. Germline V gene lookup returns CDR1 LNHNV and CDR2 YYDKDF (reference sequence). The CDR3 is CATSPGLAGAASYNEQFF. The CDR3 nucleotides read TGTGCCACCAGCCCCGGACTAGCGGGAGCCGCCTCCTACAATGAGCAGTTCTTC.

J is TRBJ1-2 and V is TRBV10-3; the D is unclear. CDR1 is ENHRY, CDR2 SYGVKD, per germline. The V and J ends lost 6 bases and 8 bases respectively, with 16 bases between them. The CDR3 extends over 13 amino acids. The CDR3 sequence: CAISLAAAGGYTF. The CDR3, as DNA: TGTGCCATCAGCTTGGCTGCAGCAGGAGGCTACACCTTC.

CDR3 residues: CASSLAPYNSPLHF. The CDR3, as DNA: TGTGCCAGCAGCTTAGCCCCGTATAATTCACCCCTCCACTTT. The gene calls are TRBV11-2 and TRBJ1-6; no clear D gene. V was shortened by 1 base and J by 4 bases, with 5 bases between the two germline ends. This CDR3 region has 14 residues. CDR1 is SGHAT and CDR2 is FQNNGV in the germline V gene.

V usage is TRBV21-1 and J usage is TRBJ1-2. TRBV21-1 is a pseudogene segment. This CDR3 comprises 13 residues. The CDR3 loop is CASQREGHYGYTF. DNA of the CDR3: TGTGCCAGCCAGAGGGAGGGTCACTATGGCTACACCTTC.